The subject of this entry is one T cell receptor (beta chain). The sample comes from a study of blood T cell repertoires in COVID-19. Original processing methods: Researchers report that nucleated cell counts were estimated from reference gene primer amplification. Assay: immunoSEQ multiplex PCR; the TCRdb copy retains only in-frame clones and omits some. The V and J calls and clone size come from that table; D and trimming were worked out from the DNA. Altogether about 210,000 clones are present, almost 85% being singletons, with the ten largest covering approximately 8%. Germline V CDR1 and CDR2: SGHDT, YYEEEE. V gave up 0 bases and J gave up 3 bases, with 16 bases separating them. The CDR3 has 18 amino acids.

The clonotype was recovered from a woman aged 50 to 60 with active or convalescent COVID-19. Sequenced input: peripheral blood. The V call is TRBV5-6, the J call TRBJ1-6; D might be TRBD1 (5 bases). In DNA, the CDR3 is TGTGCCAGCAGCTTGGTTGGACATCCAGGGATCTATAATTCACCCCTCCACTTT. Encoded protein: CASSLVGHPGIYNSPLHF.